This is a list of T cell receptor beta chains from one sample in a study of shared clonotypes between healthy human individuals. Profiling relied on immunoSEQ multiplex PCR, and the TCRdb table lists in-frame clones only, not all of them. Here the sample spans 660,000 or so clones, roughly 96% being singletons. Sequencing was done on a sample of naive CD8+ T cells sorted from blood. The receptors were sampled from a woman aged 30 to 39 in good health. Each CDR3 is given with its conserved first and last residue. The order of the fields is J gene, V gene, D gene, clone size, CDR3 protein, CDR3 DNA. A D gene is named only where the DNA matches it firmly. Part of the rows lack a size; the others show once, few, many or a class for expanded clones.

J gene: TRBJ2-7; V gene: TRBV7-9; D gene: -; clone size: -; CDR3 protein: CAIPRDSSSYEQYF; CDR3 DNA: TGTGCCATTCCCCGGGACTCAAGCTCCTACGAGCAGTACTTC
J gene: TRBJ2-1; V gene: TRBV28; D gene: TRBD2; clone size: -; CDR3 protein: CASRGSGSFPYNEQFF; CDR3 DNA: TGTGCCAGCAGAGGTAGCGGGAGTTTTCCCTACAATGAGCAGTTCTTC
J gene: TRBJ2-7; V gene: TRBV28; D gene: -; clone size: -; CDR3 protein: CASSLLSSYEQYF; CDR3 DNA: TGTGCCAGCAGCCTACTAAGCTCCTACGAGCAGTACTTC
J gene: TRBJ1-5; V gene: TRBV5-5; D gene: -; clone size: -; CDR3 protein: CASSLVQGRQPQHF; CDR3 DNA: TGTGCCAGCAGCTTGGTGCAGGGTCGGCAGCCCCAGCATTTT
J gene: TRBJ1-1; V gene: TRBV27; D gene: -; clone size: -; CDR3 protein: CASRKVGGRTEAFF; CDR3 DNA: TGTGCCAGCAGGAAGGTCGGGGGCAGGACTGAAGCTTTCTTT
J gene: TRBJ2-1; V gene: TRBV4-1; D gene: -; clone size: -; CDR3 protein: CASSLLWEVRSYNEQFF; CDR3 DNA: TGCGCCAGCAGCCTCCTGTGGGAAGTTCGTTCCTACAATGAGCAGTTCTTC
J gene: TRBJ1-1; V gene: TRBV7-9; D gene: -; clone size: -; CDR3 protein: CASSFSSTMNTEAFF; CDR3 DNA: TGTGCCAGCAGCTTCTCAAGTACTATGAACACTGAAGCTTTCTTT
J gene: TRBJ2-7; V gene: TRBV27; D gene: -; clone size: -; CDR3 protein: CASSFWQGPYEQYF; CDR3 DNA: TGTGCCAGCAGTTTTTGGCAGGGGCCGTACGAGCAGTACTTC
J gene: TRBJ2-1; V gene: TRBV13; D gene: TRBD2; clone size: -; CDR3 protein: CASSVTSGRAQSSEQFF; CDR3 DNA: TGTGCCAGCAGCGTCACTAGCGGGAGGGCCCAGAGCAGTGAGCAGTTCTTC
J gene: TRBJ1-1; V gene: TRBV13; D gene: -; clone size: -; CDR3 protein: CASSLEGRMYTEAFF; CDR3 DNA: TGTGCCAGCAGCTTAGAGGGTCGGATGTACACTGAAGCTTTCTTT
J gene: TRBJ1-1; V gene: TRBV29-1; D gene: TRBD1; clone size: -; CDR3 protein: CSVAGGAGYEAFF; CDR3 DNA: TGCAGCGTCGCAGGGGGCGCGGGCTATGAAGCTTTCTTT
J gene: TRBJ2-1; V gene: TRBV9; D gene: TRBD2; clone size: -; CDR3 protein: CASSPGLAAYNEQFF; CDR3 DNA: TGTGCCAGCAGCCCCGGACTAGCGGCCTACAATGAGCAGTTCTTC
J gene: TRBJ2-2; V gene: TRBV2; D gene: TRBD2; clone size: -; CDR3 protein: CASRGLAGVNTGELFF; CDR3 DNA: TGTGCCAGCAGGGGCCTAGCGGGAGTCAACACCGGGGAGCTGTTTTTT
J gene: TRBJ1-1; V gene: TRBV5-8; D gene: -; clone size: -; CDR3 protein: CASSPARDRLNTEAFF; CDR3 DNA: TGTGCCAGCAGCCCCGCCCGCGACAGGTTGAACACTGAAGCTTTCTTT
J gene: TRBJ2-1; V gene: TRBV27; D gene: -; clone size: -; CDR3 protein: CATQAGGSHNEQFF; CDR3 DNA: TGTGCCACCCAAGCCGGGGGTTCCCACAATGAGCAGTTCTTC
J gene: TRBJ2-7; V gene: TRBV9; D gene: -; clone size: -; CDR3 protein: CASSSSSSGFQQYF; CDR3 DNA: TGTGCCAGCAGCTCCTCTTCCTCAGGGTTCCAGCAGTACTTC
J gene: TRBJ2-1; V gene: TRBV5-1; D gene: -; clone size: -; CDR3 protein: CASSLETSIREQFF; CDR3 DNA: TGCGCCAGCAGCTTGGAGACTAGTATACGAGAGCAGTTCTTC
J gene: TRBJ2-3; V gene: TRBV2; D gene: -; clone size: once; CDR3 protein: CASRIVTDTQYF; CDR3 DNA: TGTGCCAGCAGGATAGTAACAGATACGCAGTATTTT
J gene: TRBJ2-2; V gene: TRBV27; D gene: -; clone size: -; CDR3 protein: CASSSLLMGITGELFF; CDR3 DNA: TGTGCCAGCAGTTCCCTCCTGATGGGGATCACCGGGGAGCTGTTTTTT
J gene: TRBJ1-1; V gene: TRBV5-6; D gene: -; clone size: -; CDR3 protein: CASSMAATNTEAFF; CDR3 DNA: TGTGCCAGCAGTATGGCCGCCACGAACACTGAAGCTTTCTTT
J gene: TRBJ2-7; V gene: TRBV27; D gene: -; clone size: -; CDR3 protein: CASSSPYEQYF; CDR3 DNA: TGTGCCAGCAGTTCACCCTACGAGCAGTACTTC
J gene: TRBJ1-5; V gene: TRBV27; D gene: TRBD1; clone size: -; CDR3 protein: CASSTGGAPQPQHF; CDR3 DNA: TGTGCCAGCAGCACAGGGGGCGCTCCCCAGCCCCAGCATTTT
J gene: TRBJ2-1; V gene: TRBV29-1; D gene: -; clone size: -; CDR3 protein: CSAIGEQFF; CDR3 DNA: TGCAGCGCCATTGGTGAGCAGTTCTTC